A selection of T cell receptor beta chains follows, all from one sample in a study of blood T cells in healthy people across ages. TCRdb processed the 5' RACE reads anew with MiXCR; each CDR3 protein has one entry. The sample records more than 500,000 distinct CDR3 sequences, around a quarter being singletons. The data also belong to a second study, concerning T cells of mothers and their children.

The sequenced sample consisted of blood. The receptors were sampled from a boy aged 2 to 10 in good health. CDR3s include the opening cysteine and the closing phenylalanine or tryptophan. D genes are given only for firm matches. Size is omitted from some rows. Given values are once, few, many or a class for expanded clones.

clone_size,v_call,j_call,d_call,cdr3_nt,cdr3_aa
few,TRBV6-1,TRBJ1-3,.,TGTGCCAGCAGTGAAGCGCGGAACACCATATATTTT,CASSEARNTIYF
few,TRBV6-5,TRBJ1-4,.,TGTGCCAGCAGGCCAGGGGCGGGGGTTGAAAAACTGTTTTTT,CASRPGAGVEKLFF
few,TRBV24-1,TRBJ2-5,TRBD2,TGTGCCACCAGCGATGGGACTAGCAGACAAGAGACCCAGTACTTC,CATSDGTSRQETQYF
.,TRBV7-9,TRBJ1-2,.,TGTGCCAGCAGCTTTTCGGGAGTCAACTATGGCTACACCTTC,CASSFSGVNYGYTF
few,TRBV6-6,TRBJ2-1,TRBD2,TGTGCCAGCAGTAGAGGACTAGCGGGAGTGTGGGGTGAGCAGTTCTTC,CASSRGLAGVWGEQFF
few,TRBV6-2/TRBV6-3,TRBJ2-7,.,TGTGCCAGCAGCTATTGGGACACTTCCTACGAGCAGTACTTC,CASSYWDTSYEQYF
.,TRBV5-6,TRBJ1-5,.,TGTGCCAGCAGCAACTGGGGCAATCAGCCCCAGCATTTT,CASSNWGNQPQHF
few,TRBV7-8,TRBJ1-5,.,TGTGCCAGCAGCCCGACAACGGGGCTCAATCAGCCCCAGCATTTT,CASSPTTGLNQPQHF
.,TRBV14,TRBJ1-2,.,TGTGCCAGCAGTGACATGCAGGGGCATAACTATGGCTACACCTTC,CASSDMQGHNYGYTF
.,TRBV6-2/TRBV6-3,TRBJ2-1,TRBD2,TGTGCCAGCAAAGTCAGGCCACTTGGACTAGCGGGAGCCTCCTACAATGAGCAGTTCTTC,CASKVRPLGLAGASYNEQFF
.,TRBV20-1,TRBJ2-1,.,TGCAGTGCTGGTCAAACCTACAATGAGCAGTTCTTC,CSAGQTYNEQFF
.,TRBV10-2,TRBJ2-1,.,TGCGCCAGCAGTGAGTCCAAACGGGAGCAGTTCTTC,CASSESKREQFF
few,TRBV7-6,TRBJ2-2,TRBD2,TGTGCCAGTATTCCACCGGGACTAGATAGCCCCGGGGAGCTGTTTTTT,CASIPPGLDSPGELFF
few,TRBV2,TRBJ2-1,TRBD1,TGTGCCAGCAGCTCATACAGGGGGAACTACAATGAGCAGTTCTTC,CASSSYRGNYNEQFF
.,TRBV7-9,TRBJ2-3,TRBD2,TGTGCCAGCAGGTGGGGGACTAGCGGGGGCCCAGATACGCAGTATTTT,CASRWGTSGGPDTQYF
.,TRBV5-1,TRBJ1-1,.,TGCGCCAGCAGCTTGGAGGGCATAAAGAACACTGAAGCTTTCTTT,CASSLEGIKNTEAFF
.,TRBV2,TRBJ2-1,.,TGTGCCTGCCTGGCCTACAATGAGCAGTTCTTC,CACLAYNEQFF
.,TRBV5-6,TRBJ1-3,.,TGTGCCAGCAGCTTGCAAACTTCAAGTATGGGAAACACCATATATTTT,CASSLQTSSMGNTIYF
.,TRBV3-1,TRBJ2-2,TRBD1,TGTGCCAGCAGCCAAAAGGCGAGGACAGGGAAGGACACCGGGGAGCTGTTTTTT,CASSQKARTGKDTGELFF
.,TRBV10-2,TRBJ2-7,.,TGCGCCAGCAGTGAGTTCGGAACCTACGAGCAGTACTTC,CASSEFGTYEQYF
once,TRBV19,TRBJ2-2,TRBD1,TGTGCCAGTAATTCAGGGGGCTTCACCGGGGAGCTGTTTTTT,CASNSGGFTGELFF
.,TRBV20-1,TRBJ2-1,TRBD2,TGCAGTGCTAGCGCCCCCACGGGACTAGCGGGGGACAATGAGCAGTTCTTC,CSASAPTGLAGDNEQFF
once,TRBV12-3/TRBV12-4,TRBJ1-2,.,TGTGCCAGCAGCTTAATGTTACAGGCGTCCTATGGCTACACCTTC,CASSLMLQASYGYTF
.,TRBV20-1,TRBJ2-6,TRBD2,TGCAGTGCTAGATCCCTAGCGGACAACTCTGGGGCCAACGTCCTGACTTTC,CSARSLADNSGANVLTF
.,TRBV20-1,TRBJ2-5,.,TGCAGTGCTAGAGGGATGCTGGGAGAGACCCAGTACTTC,CSARGMLGETQYF
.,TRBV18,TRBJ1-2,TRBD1,TGTGCCAGCTCACCACCGAGACAGGGAGACTATGGCTACACCTTC,CASSPPRQGDYGYTF
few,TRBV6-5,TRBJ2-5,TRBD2,TGTGCCAGCAGGAGCGGACTAGTGTCGTGGGAGACCCAGTACTTC,CASRSGLVSWETQYF
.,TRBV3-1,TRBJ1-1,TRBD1,TGTGCCAGCACCCGGGACAGGGGTACCGAAGCTTTCTTT,CASTRDRGTEAFF
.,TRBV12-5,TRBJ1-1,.,TGTGCTAGTGGACCCTTGAGGGTAACTGAAGCTTTCTTT,CASGPLRVTEAFF
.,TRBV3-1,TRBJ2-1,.,TGTGCCAGCAGCCAATTCACGACACGGGGCGAGCAGTTCTTC,CASSQFTTRGEQFF
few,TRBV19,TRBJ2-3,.,TGTGCCAGTAGTACGGGAGAGGGTACGCAGTATTTT,CASSTGEGTQYF
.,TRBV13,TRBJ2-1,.,TGTGCCAGCAGCTTAGCGGGAGCGGCCGATGAGCAGTTCTTC,CASSLAGAADEQFF
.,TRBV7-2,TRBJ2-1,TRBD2,TGTGCCAGCAGCTTTACTAGCGTACCCCTCGGAGAGCAGTTCTTC,CASSFTSVPLGEQFF
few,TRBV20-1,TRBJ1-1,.,TGCAGTGCTAGAGATGGGTTGAGACAGGTGACCTCTGAAGCTTTCTTT,CSARDGLRQVTSEAFF
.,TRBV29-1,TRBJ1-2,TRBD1,TGCAGCGTCCCGGGACAGCCTTCCTATGGCTACACCTTC,CSVPGQPSYGYTF
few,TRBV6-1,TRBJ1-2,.,TGTGCCAGCAGTGAAGGGACGGCGCACTATGGCTACACCTTC,CASSEGTAHYGYTF
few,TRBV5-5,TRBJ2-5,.,TGTGCCAGCAGCCTCCCCCGAGGGGGGCAAGAGACCCAGTACTTC,CASSLPRGGQETQYF
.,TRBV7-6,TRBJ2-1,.,TGTGCCAGCAGCTTCCGGGACAATGAGCAGTTCTTC,CASSFRDNEQFF
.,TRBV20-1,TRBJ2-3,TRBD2,TGCAGTGCTAGAGATGGCAGCGGGAGGGGCACAGATACGCAGTATTTT,CSARDGSGRGTDTQYF
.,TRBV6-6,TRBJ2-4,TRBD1,TGTGCCAGCAGTTCACCGGACAGGGGCAAAAACATTCAGTACTTC,CASSSPDRGKNIQYF
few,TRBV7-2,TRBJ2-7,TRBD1,TGTGCCAGCAGCTTATACGGCCCTTCTCAGGGGGCCTACGAGCAGTACTTC,CASSLYGPSQGAYEQYF
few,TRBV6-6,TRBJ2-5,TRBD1,TGTGCCAGCAGTTTTCCCCGGGACAGGGGGCGAGAGACCCAGTACTTC,CASSFPRDRGRETQYF
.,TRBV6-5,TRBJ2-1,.,TGTGCCAGCAGTTACCTAGGGGGATCCTACAATGAGCAGTTCTTC,CASSYLGGSYNEQFF
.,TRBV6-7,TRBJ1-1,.,TGTGCCAGCAGTTACTCGAGCAGGTCGGACACTGAAGCTTTCTTT,CASSYSSRSDTEAFF
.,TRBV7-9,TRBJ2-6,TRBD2,TGTGCCAGCCCCGGGGGCCGACTAGCGGTAGCTGTCTCTGGGGCCAACGTCCTGACTTTC,CASPGGRLAVAVSGANVLTF
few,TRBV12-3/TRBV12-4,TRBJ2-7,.,TGTGCCAGCAGTTTGGGGGTTATCTCCTACGAGCAGTACTTC,CASSLGVISYEQYF
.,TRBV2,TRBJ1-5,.,TGTGCCAGCAGTTCCGCCCTAAATCAGCCCCAGCATTTT,CASSSALNQPQHF
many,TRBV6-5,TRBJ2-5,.,TGTGCCAGCAGCTCCGGAAGAGGAGAGACCCAGTACTTC,CASSSGRGETQYF
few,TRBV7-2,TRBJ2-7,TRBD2,TGTGCCAGCAGCTTACGACTAGCGGGAGGGACCGCCTCCTACGAGCAGTACTTC,CASSLRLAGGTASYEQYF
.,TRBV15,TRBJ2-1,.,TGTGCCACCAGCAGAGAGTTTGGACTGACCGACTACAATGAGCAGTTCTTC,CATSREFGLTDYNEQFF
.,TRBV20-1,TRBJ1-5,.,TGCAGTGCTAGGGCGGCCCCAGGGCCCCAGCATTTT,CSARAAPGPQHF
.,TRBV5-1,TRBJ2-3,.,TGCGCCAGCAGCCCTCCGATAGGGGGAGGCACAGATACGCAGTATTTT,CASSPPIGGGTDTQYF
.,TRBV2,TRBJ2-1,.,TGTGCCAGCAGGGGGGACGGGGGCAATGAGCAGTTCTTC,CASRGDGGNEQFF
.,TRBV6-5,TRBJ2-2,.,TGTGCCAGCAGTTACGGGAAAAACACCGGGGAGCTGTTTTTT,CASSYGKNTGELFF